The present entry profiles one T cell receptor (beta chain) with its context. Its antigen is not known. The sample comes from a study of T cell responses to AZD1222 COVID-19 vaccine. Across the study: Researchers grouped second doses given at about 4 or about 12 weeks into one pool. Whole-study findings and limits: All repertoire sampling was performed exclusively after the peak T cell response. Just a handful of people given AZD1222 tested seropositive at baseline. Spike was spanned by vaccine-associated CD4 TCRs, which were dominant at 160-218 and 743-854.

Germline assignment: CDR1 SGHRS and CDR2 YFSETQ. This CDR3 contains 17 residues. V lost 4 bases to trimming and J lost 7 bases; unmatched junction nucleotides: 11. Profiled with immunoSEQ multiplex PCR; TCRdb holds only in-frame clones, not every one. The data show 150,000 to 180,000 clones, more than 90% seen once. This sequence was found in an adult in good health. The gene calls are TRBV5-1 and TRBJ1-4; 12 bases fit TRBD1. The starting material was peripheral blood, obtained on day 0 of AZD1222 vaccination. CDR3 in DNA: TGCGCCAGCAGCCTGGGACAGGGGGCCGCGGGCGGTGAAAAACTGTTTTTT. This sequence encodes CASSLGQGAAGGEKLFF. Full variable domain (rest looked up from reference TRBV5-1 and TRBJ1-4): KAGVTQTPRYLIKTRGQQVTLSCSPISGHRSVSWYQQTPGQGLQFLFEYFSETQRNKGNFPGRFSGRQFSNSRSEMNVSTLELGDSALYLCASSLGQGAAGGEKLFFGSGTQLSVL.